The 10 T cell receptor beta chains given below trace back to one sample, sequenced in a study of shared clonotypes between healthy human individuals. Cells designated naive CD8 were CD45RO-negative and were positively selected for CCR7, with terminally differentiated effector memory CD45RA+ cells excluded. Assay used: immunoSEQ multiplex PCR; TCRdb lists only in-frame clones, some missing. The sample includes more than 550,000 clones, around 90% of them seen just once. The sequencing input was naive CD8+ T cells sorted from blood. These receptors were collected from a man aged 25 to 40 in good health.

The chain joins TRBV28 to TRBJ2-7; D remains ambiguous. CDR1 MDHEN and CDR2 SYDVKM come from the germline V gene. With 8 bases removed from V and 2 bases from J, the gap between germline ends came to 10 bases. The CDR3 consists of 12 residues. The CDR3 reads CASCGSTYEQYF. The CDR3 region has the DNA TGTGCCAGCTGTGGCTCCACCTACGAGCAGTACTTC.

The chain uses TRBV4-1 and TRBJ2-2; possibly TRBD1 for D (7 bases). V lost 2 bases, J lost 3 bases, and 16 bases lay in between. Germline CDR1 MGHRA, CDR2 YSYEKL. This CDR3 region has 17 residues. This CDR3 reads CASSQTTDRDYTGELFF. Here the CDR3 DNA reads TGCGCCAGCAGCCAAACGACCGACAGGGACTACACCGGGGAGCTGTTTTTT.

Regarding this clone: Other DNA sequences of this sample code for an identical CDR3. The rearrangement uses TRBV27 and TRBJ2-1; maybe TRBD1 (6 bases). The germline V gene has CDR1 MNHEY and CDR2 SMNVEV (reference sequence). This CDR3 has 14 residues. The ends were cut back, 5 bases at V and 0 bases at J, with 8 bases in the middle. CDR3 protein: CASSTGSSYNEQFF. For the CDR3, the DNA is TGTGCCAGCAGTACAGGGAGCTCCTACAATGAGCAGTTCTTC.

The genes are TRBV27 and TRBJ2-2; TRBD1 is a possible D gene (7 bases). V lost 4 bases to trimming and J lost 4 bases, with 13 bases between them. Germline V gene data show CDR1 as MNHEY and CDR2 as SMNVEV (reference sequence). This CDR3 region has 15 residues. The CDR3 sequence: CASSSGGLLTGELFF. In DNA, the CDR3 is TGTGCCAGCAGTTCAGGGGGGCTCCTCACCGGGGAGCTGTTTTTT.

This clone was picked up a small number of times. CDR3 in amino acids: CASSIPGGHEQYF. For the CDR3, the DNA is TGTGCCAGTAGTATTCCGGGAGGACACGAGCAGTACTTC. The chain employs TRBV19 and TRBJ2-7; the match to TRBD2 covers 7 bases. The V gene's germline CDR1 is LNHDA and CDR2 SQIVND (reference sequence). V lost 3 bases, J lost 5 bases, and 4 bases stayed unmatched. The CDR3 covers 13 residues.

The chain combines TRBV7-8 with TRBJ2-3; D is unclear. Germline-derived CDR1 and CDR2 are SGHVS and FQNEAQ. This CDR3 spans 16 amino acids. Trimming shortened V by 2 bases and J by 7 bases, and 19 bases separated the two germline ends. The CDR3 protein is CASSLFLGSSLYTQYF. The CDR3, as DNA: TGTGCCAGCAGCTTATTTTTAGGGTCTTCACTTTATACGCAGTATTTT.

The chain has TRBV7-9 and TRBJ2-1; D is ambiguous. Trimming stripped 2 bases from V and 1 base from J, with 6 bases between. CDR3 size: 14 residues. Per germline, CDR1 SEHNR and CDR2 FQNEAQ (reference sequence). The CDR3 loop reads CASSLRDSYNEQFF. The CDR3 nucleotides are TGTGCCAGCAGCTTAAGGGATTCCTACAATGAGCAGTTCTTC.

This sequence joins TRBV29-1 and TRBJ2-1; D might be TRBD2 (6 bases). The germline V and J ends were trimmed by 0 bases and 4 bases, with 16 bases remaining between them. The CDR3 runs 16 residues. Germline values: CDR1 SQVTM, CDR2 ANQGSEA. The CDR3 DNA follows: TGCAGCGTTGAAGACCGGGACTCCCTCATGTACAATGAGCAGTTCTTC. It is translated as CSVEDRDSLMYNEQFF.

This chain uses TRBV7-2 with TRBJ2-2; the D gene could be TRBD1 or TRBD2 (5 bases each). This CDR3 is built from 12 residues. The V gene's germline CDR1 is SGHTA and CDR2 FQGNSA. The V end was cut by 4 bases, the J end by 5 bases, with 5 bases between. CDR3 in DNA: TGTGCCAGCAGCTGGGGGACCGGGGAGCTGTTTTTT. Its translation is CASSWGTGELFF.

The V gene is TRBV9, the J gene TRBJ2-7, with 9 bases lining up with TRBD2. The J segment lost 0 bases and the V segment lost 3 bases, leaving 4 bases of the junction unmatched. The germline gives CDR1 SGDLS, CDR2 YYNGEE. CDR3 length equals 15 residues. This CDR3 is CASSAISGSSYEQYF. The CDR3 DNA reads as TGTGCCAGCAGCGCGATTAGCGGGAGCTCCTACGAGCAGTACTTC.